The clone carrying this TCR beta chain was recorded only once. These data are taken from a study of blood T cell repertoires in COVID-19. As for the study in general: Sites in the United States, Italy and Spain provided acute and convalescent COVID-19 samples. Sample material is recorded as cDNA or gDNA derived from T cells, B-cell-depleted T cells, or PBMCs.

Authors' methods: Cell counts per sample came from amplifying reference gene primers. Profiled with immunoSEQ multiplex PCR; TCRdb holds only in-frame clones, not every one. V and J calls and clone size are as listed in that table; D and trimming were resolved from the DNA. This table holds about 150,000 clones, 85% to 90% found once. The CDR3 runs 17 residues. Per germline, CDR1 SNHLY and CDR2 FYNNEI. V was pared by 7 bases and J by 4 bases, with 16 bases of the junction left unmatched. The TCR originated in a man older than 75 with acute or convalescent COVID-19. The chain carries TRBV2 and TRBJ1-2, with 9 bases aligning to TRBD1. Sequencing was done on a sample of peripheral blood. The chain's CDR3 is CASIGRPAGQGLYGYTF. In DNA, the CDR3 is TGTGCCAGCATTGGTCGCCCCGCGGGACAGGGCCTCTATGGCTACACCTTC.